This paragraph reports one T cell receptor (beta chain). This clone was seen only a few times. No antigen is known for it. Per-nucleotide qualities are absent, and no much larger clonotype sits a single base away. The CDR3 regions of human TCRbeta chains were subjected to immunosequencing. The original methods were these. Repertoire TCRs were checked for matches against a reference library of SARS-CoV-2-specific TCRs that had been generated using the MIRA antigen-specificity platform. Breadth was defined as the fraction of unique TCRs that were SARS-CoV-2-associated. Depth was defined as the fraction of total T cells that were SARS-CoV-2-associated. Using the MIRA data, each spike-specific TCR was mapped to the spike region that the TCR reacts to and placed in a CD4 or CD8 class. Log10-transformed breadth and depth values were compared by one-way ANOVA with Sidak's multiple comparisons tests. TCRdb provides this immuneACCESS table in a form limited to in-frame rearrangements. Some clones are lacking; in checked studies, under half of them reflect an unresolved V gene, and why the rest are absent is not known. D and trimming were read from the DNA, whereas the V and J calls and clone size are those reported in that table. The sample data list roughly 120,000 clones, and 85% to 90% of these were observed just once. The ten largest clones add up to roughly 4.4% of the sample.

Trimming removed 4 bases from V and 7 bases from J, leaving 17 bases between the germline ends. Looking up the germline V gene yields CDR1 MNHEY and CDR2 SVGAGI. Inclusive of the bounding cysteine and phenylalanine, the CDR3 is 15 residues long. Solely the CDR3 DNA is kept, with 45 bases framed from the first base. This entry is derived from a study of T cell responses to AZD1222 COVID-19 vaccine (dated by TCRdb to the early 2020s). For the study in its entirety: A total of 230 to 250 trial participants underwent TCR sequencing, of whom some 210 received two doses of AZD1222 and about 25 received two doses of the MenACWY control vaccine. Trial participants were enrolled by age into subgroups of 18-55, 56-69 and 70-plus years, and about 150, 27 and 61 TCR-sequenced participants, respectively, were included in these subgroups.

The time point label here, explained by the study, means: about 28 days (+/-7) after the second vaccine dose. AZD1222 recipients whose second dose came at about 4 weeks and those whose second dose came at about 12 weeks were combined into one group, since spike-specific TCR depth and breadth did not differ between the two schedules. Samples from vaccinated people were obtained from the UK trials COV001 and COV002, which included a single-blind randomized controlled phase 2/3 trial of AZD1222 (ChAdOx1 nCoV-19) in healthy adults. Trial participant PBMC samples were collected at day 0 and day 28 after the second dose for TCRbeta chain sequencing. On the study overall, not on this receptor specifically: Because no samples from the day 14 peak response were available, repertoires could be characterized only after the peak T cell response. In the small 56-69-year group, the increase in depth fell short of significance, most likely because of low power. The whole spike protein was spanned by vaccine-associated CD4 TCRs, and dominant responses were seen in regions 160-218 and 743-854. A significant rise in spike-specific TCR breadth and depth was observed after two AZD1222 doses relative to day 0 and relative to MenACWY recipients. Most participants were white British and females outnumbered males, and the authors suggested that clonal diversity may have been underestimated. Reportedly, close to half of the unique spike-specific TCRs recognized epitopes lying outside the regions that are mutated in the B.1.351 and B.1.1.7 variants. Only six or seven AZD1222 recipients were SARS-CoV-2 seropositive at baseline, limiting conclusions about previously exposed vaccinees.

The V and J segments used are TRBV6-5 and TRBJ1-5; TRBD1 is perhaps the D gene, given 5 matching bases. Sequences were derived from peripheral blood, sampled 28 days after the second AZD1222 dose. The sequence came from an adult who received the AZD1222 COVID-19 vaccine. Here the CDR3 is given as CASSSGQGIEQPQHF. DNA sequence: TGTGCCAGCAGTTCCGGACAAGGAATAGAACAGCCCCAGCATTTT.